This entry lists 8 T cell receptor beta chains sequenced from one sample in a study of blood T cells in healthy people across ages. A second PCR of 7 to 11 cycles used a sample-barcoded 5' primer and a J-beta primer mix. TCRdb re-derived calls from the 5' RACE reads in MiXCR, one entry per CDR3 protein. The sample consists of roughly 700,000 distinct CDR3 sequences, around 48% of them appearing once. What was sequenced was blood. The receptor source for this set is a woman aged 60 to 75 in good health.

The gene calls are TRBV6-5 and TRBJ2-1; 9 bases fit TRBD1. The CDR3 length is 14 residues. Germline assignment: CDR1 MNHEY and CDR2 SVGAGI. J was trimmed by 8 bases and V by 6 bases; bases with no gene match: 8. The CDR3 coding sequence is TGTGCCAGCAGCACAGACAGGGGGGTCGATGAGCAGTTCTTC. This gives the protein CASSTDRGVDEQFF.

There are a few counts of this clonotype. This rearrangement joins TRBV10-3 to TRBJ2-7, with a tentative D call TRBD2 (7 bases). Looked up from germline, CDR1 is ENHRY and CDR2 is SYGVKD. The CDR3 consists of 14 residues. Trimming pared 8 bases from V and 4 bases from J, leaving 18 bases between. CDR3 loop: CAIGRGGGMYEQYF. DNA of the CDR3: TGTGCCATCGGTAGGGGAGGGGGTATGTACGAGCAGTACTTC.

This clonotype was observed a handful of times. This chain uses TRBV28 with TRBJ2-5, with D perhaps TRBD1 or TRBD2 (6 bases each). From germline, CDR1 is MDHEN and CDR2 SYDVKM. The CDR3 length is 15 residues. V was pared by 5 bases and J by 5 bases, with 18 bases between. CDR3 amino acids: CASSAVGGSEETQYF. The CDR3 DNA reads TGTGCCAGCAGTGCCGTAGGGGGGAGCGAGGAGACCCAGTACTTC.

The chain recombines TRBV29-1 with TRBJ1-1, with D possibly TRBD1 on 6 matching bases. Per germline, CDR1 SQVTM and CDR2 ANQGSEA. V was cut by 0 bases and J by 11 bases, with 16 bases left in between. The CDR3 consists of 13 residues. The CDR3 loop reads CSVEEVGRGVAFF. The CDR3 coding sequence is TGCAGCGTTGAAGAGGTTGGCAGGGGAGTCGCTTTCTTT.

This chain links TRBV11-2 with TRBJ2-1; TRBD1 or TRBD2 may be the D gene (6 bases each). The germline V gene has CDR1 SGHAT and CDR2 FQNNGV. CDR3 length equals 16 residues. V lost 1 base and J lost 2, with 12 bases in between. In nucleotides, the CDR3 is TGTGCCAGCAGCTTAGGTCCGGGGGCCGCCTACAATGAGCAGTTCTTC. It codes for CASSLGPGAAYNEQFF.

This clonotype was observed a handful of times. This chain links TRBV20-1 with TRBJ2-7, with TRBD2 matching over 9 bases. The CDR3 contains 17 residues. Germline trimming cut 6 bases from V and 4 bases from J; bases unmatched to any gene: 19. Germline V gene lookup returns CDR1 DFQATT and CDR2 SNEGSKA (reference sequence). The CDR3 region is CSALQHVLAGTPYEQYF. The CDR3 DNA reads as TGCAGTGCCCTTCAACACGTTCTAGCGGGGACTCCGTACGAGCAGTACTTC.

The sample holds a few counts of this clonotype. This rearrangement joins TRBV6-5 to TRBJ2-5; D might be TRBD1 or TRBD2, each matching 5 bases. The CDR3 runs to 13 residues. Germline assignment: CDR1 MNHEY and CDR2 SVGAGI. Trimming cost V 6 bases and J 5 bases, with 13 bases left between them. The DNA of the CDR3 is TGTGCCAGCAGCCGGACATGGGGGGAGACCCAGTACTTC. Translated: CASSRTWGETQYF.

This clonotype appeared a few times. This sequence joins TRBV25-1 and TRBJ1-1, with D hard to call. The CDR3 covers 13 residues. Germline loops: CDR1 MGHDK, CDR2 SYGVNS. The V end was cut by 5 bases, the J end by 5 bases, with 12 bases between. In DNA form, the CDR3 reads TGTGCCAGCAGTCGCCGGGAAATAACTGAAGCTTTCTTT. Translating it yields CASSRREITEAFF.